The 12 T cell receptor beta chains listed next were all sequenced from one sample in a study of siplizumab effects on memory and regulatory T cells. Libraries were prepared by immunoSEQ multiplex PCR; TCRdb keeps only in-frame clonotypes and omits some of them. In the table there are tens of thousands of clones, about 90% of which are singletons. The sample was CD8+ T cells sorted from blood. These receptors came from a human donor in good health.

A single count supports this clone. This chain uses TRBV5-4 with TRBJ1-2; TRBD1 agrees at 10 bases. Trimming removed 6 bases from V and 7 bases from J; junction bases left unmatched: 6. CDR3 length: 13 residues. Germline CDR1 and CDR2: SGHNT and YYREEE (reference sequence). The CDR3 sequence: CASTGTGVVGYTF. The CDR3 coding sequence is TGTGCCAGCACCGGGACAGGGGTGGTTGGCTACACCTTC.

The chain couples TRBV2 to TRBJ1-2; 8 bases map to TRBD1. The germline V gene has CDR1 SNHLY and CDR2 FYNNEI. V was pared by 4 bases and J by 1 base, with 11 bases of the junction left unmatched. This CDR3 is 17 amino acids long. The CDR3 nucleotides read TGTGCCAGCAGTGGTTCGGGACAGGAGTACTTTAACTATGGCTACACCTTC. It is translated as CASSGSGQEYFNYGYTF.

The chain recombines TRBV11-2 with TRBJ2-3; no firm D call. The CDR3 runs 12 residues. Trimming removed 5 bases at V and 6 bases at J, with 9 bases between. Germline lookup yields CDR1 SGHAT and CDR2 FQNNGV. The CDR3 bases are TGTGCCAGCAGCAAAGACGGGGATACGCAGTATTTT. This translates into CASSKDGDTQYF.

This chain joins TRBV19 and TRBJ1-2; 8 bases agree with TRBD1. Germline trimming cut 10 bases from V and 7 bases from J; bases unmatched to any gene: 8. Per germline, CDR1 LNHDA and CDR2 SQIVND (reference sequence). There are 12 residues in the CDR3. CDR3 region: CATRQGAGGYTF. The DNA of the CDR3 is TGTGCCACCAGGCAGGGGGCAGGTGGCTACACCTTC.

The rearrangement joins TRBV13 to TRBJ1-1; D might be TRBD1 (5 bases). This CDR3 comprises 15 residues. Germline CDR1 is PRHDT and CDR2 is FYEKMQ (reference sequence). With 0 bases removed from V and 4 bases from J, the gap between germline ends came to 12 bases. CDR3 sequence reads: CASSLGAGFGTEAFF. Here the CDR3 DNA reads TGTGCCAGCAGCTTAGGGGCAGGGTTCGGCACTGAAGCTTTCTTT.

As for this clone: One end of the junction is discordant with germline, which a read error may explain. The chain recombines TRBV2 with TRBJ2-1, with 8 bases fitting TRBD2. This CDR3 spans 14 amino acids. From germline, CDR1 is SNHLY and CDR2 FYNNEI. The CDR3 sequence is CAGRAGVTYNEQFF. Written as DNA, the CDR3 is TGTGCCGGCAGAGCGGGAGTAACCTACAATGAGCAGTTCTTC.

The genes are TRBV27 and TRBJ1-2, with 8 bases aligning to TRBD1. This CDR3 comprises 15 residues. Germline CDR1 is MNHEY and CDR2 is SMNVEV (reference sequence). With V trimmed by 5 bases and J by 7 bases, 12 bases remained unmatched. CDR3 protein: CASSLRQGIHCGYTF. The CDR3 DNA reads as TGTGCCAGCAGTCTTCGACAGGGGATACACTGTGGCTACACCTTC.

The rearrangement links TRBV5-1 to TRBJ2-1; 7 bases match TRBD1. Germline-derived CDR1 and CDR2 are SGHRS and YFSETQ. Losses at the gene ends were 2 bases for V and 4 bases for J; bases not matched to a gene: 6. This CDR3 contains 15 residues. The CDR3 reads CASSFLGTEYNEQFF. As DNA, the CDR3 is TGCGCCAGCAGCTTCCTCGGGACAGAATACAATGAGCAGTTCTTC.

This chain connects TRBV6-9 to TRBJ1-5; TRBD1 matches at 11 bases. The germline gives CDR1 MNHGY, CDR2 SVAAGI. Trimming at V came to 11 bases and at J to 0 bases, leaving 9 bases not matched to a gene. CDR3 length: 16 residues. CDR3 DNA sequence: TGTGCCTCCGGGACAGGGGGAGTCCATAGCAATCAGCCCCAGCATTTT. Its protein is CASGTGGVHSNQPQHF.

The chain couples TRBV7-9 to TRBJ1-3, with D possibly being TRBD1 (5 bases). Germline V gene sequence: CDR1 SEHNR, CDR2 FQNEAQ (reference sequence). V gave up 5 bases and J gave up 4 bases, with 15 bases separating them. This CDR3 region has 15 residues. CDR3 DNA: TGTGCCAGCAGCGTGACGACAGCTCCGGGAAACACCATATATTTT. Amino acid sequence: CASSVTTAPGNTIYF.

This clone has a single count. The rearrangement links TRBV6-6 to TRBJ2-5, with 7 bases fitting TRBD1. Judging by the DNA end, TRBJ2-7 fits better; the J call may be wrong. The CDR3 length is 14 residues. The germline CDR1 and CDR2 sequences are MNHNY and SVGAGI (reference sequence). DNA of the CDR3: TGTGCCAGCAGTTTCACGACAGGGTTCCACGAGCAGTACTTC. Amino acid sequence: CASSFTTGFHEQYF.

The rearrangement uses TRBV7-8 and TRBJ2-2; D perhaps matches TRBD2 (5 bases). This CDR3 spans 17 amino acids. The ends were cut back, 1 base at V and 4 bases at J, with 16 bases in the middle. CDR1 is SGHVS, CDR2 FQNEAQ, per germline. The CDR3 spells CASSLGRETPTTGELFF. In nucleotides, the CDR3 is TGTGCCAGCAGCTTAGGAAGGGAGACCCCTACCACCGGGGAGCTGTTTTTT.